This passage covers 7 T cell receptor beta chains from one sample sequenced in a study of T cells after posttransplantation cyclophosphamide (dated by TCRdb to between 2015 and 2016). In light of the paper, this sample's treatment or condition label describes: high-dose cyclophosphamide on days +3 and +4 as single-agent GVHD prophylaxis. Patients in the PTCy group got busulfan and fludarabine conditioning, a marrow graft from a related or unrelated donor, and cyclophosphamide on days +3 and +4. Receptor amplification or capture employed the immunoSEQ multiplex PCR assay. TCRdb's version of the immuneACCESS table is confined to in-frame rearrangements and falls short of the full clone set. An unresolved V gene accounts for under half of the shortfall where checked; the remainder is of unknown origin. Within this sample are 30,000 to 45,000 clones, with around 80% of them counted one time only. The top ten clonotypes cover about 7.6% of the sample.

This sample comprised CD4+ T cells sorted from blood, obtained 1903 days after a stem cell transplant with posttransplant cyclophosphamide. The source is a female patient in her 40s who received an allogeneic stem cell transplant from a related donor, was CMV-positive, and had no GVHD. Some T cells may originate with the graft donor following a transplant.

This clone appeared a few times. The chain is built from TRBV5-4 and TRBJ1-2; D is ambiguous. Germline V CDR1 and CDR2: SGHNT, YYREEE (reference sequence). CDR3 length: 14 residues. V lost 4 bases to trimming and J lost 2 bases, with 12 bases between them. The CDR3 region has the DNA TGTGCCAGCAGCCCTACGGGTTACAACTATGGCTACACCTTC. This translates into CASSPTGYNYGYTF.

The CDR3 nucleotides read TGTGCCAGCAGCTTATCCGGGGGATCGAATTCACCCCTCCACTTT. It yields the protein CASSLSGGSNSPLHF. This chain links TRBV11-2 with TRBJ1-6; tentative D call: TRBD1 (5 bases). Looked up from germline, CDR1 is SGHAT and CDR2 is FQNNGV. The V gene lost 2 bases and the J gene lost 7 bases, with 12 bases spanning the gap. The CDR3 is 15 residues long.

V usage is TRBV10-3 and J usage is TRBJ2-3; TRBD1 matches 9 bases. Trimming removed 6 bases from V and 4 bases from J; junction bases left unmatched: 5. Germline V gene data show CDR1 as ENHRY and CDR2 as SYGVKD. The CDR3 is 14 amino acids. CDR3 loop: CAIRGGQGPDTQYF. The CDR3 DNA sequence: TGTGCCATCAGAGGGGGACAGGGCCCAGATACGCAGTATTTT.

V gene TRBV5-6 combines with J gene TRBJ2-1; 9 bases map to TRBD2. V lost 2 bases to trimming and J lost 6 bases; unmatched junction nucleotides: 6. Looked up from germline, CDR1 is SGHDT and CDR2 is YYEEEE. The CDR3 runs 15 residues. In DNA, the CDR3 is TGTGCCAGCAGCTTTGCGGGGGGGGTCCCCAATGAGCAGTTCTTC. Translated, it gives CASSFAGGVPNEQFF.

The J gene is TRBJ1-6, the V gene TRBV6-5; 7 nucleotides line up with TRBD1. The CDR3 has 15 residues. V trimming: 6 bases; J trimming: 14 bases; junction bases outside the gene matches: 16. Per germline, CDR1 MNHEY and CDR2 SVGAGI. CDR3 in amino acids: CASRPRGALGASLHF. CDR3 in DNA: TGTGCCAGCAGGCCCAGGGGGGCCCTGGGAGCGTCCCTCCACTTT.

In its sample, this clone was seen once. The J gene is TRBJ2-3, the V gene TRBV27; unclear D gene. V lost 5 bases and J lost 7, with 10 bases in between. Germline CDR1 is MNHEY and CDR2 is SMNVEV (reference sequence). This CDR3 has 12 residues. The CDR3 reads CASSPERNTQYF. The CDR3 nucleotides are TGTGCCAGCAGTCCGGAGCGAAATACGCAGTATTTT.

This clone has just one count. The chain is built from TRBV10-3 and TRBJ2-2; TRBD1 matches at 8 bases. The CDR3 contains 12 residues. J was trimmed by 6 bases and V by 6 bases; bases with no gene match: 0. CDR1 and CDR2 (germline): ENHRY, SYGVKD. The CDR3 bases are TGTGCCATCAGGGACAGGGCCGGGGAGCTGTTTTTT. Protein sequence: CAIRDRAGELFF.